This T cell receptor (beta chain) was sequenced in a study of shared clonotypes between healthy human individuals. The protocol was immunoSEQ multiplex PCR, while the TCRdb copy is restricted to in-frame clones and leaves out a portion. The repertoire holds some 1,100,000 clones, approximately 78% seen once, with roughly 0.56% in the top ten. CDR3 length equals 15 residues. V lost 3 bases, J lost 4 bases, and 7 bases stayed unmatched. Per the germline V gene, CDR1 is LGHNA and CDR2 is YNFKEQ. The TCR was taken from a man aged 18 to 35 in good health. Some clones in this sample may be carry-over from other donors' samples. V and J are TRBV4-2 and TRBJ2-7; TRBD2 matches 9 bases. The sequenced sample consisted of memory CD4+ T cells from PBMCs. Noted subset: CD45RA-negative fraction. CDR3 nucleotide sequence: TGTGCCAGCAGCCAGTTTAGCGGGAGCGCTTACGAGCAGTACTTC. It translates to CASSQFSGSAYEQYF.